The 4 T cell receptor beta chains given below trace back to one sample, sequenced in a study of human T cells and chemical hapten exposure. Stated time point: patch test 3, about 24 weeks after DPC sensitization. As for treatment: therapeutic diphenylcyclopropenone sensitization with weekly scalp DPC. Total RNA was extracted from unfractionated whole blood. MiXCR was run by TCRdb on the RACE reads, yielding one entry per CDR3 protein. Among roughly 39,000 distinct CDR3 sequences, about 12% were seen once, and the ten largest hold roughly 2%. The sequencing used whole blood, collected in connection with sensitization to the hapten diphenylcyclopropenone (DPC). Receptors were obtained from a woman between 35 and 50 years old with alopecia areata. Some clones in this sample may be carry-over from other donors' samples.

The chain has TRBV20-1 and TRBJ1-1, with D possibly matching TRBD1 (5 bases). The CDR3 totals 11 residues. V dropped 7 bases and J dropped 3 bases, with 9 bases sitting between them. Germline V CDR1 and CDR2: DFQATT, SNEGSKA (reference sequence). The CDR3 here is CSGRGDTEAFF. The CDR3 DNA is TGCAGTGGACGAGGGGACACTGAAGCTTTCTTT.

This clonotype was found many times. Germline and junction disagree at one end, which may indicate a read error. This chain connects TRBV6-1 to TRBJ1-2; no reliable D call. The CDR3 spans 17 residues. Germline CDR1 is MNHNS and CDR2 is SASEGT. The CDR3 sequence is CASREDDAGMIYYGYTF. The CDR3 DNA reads TGTGCCAGCAGGGAAGACGACGCCGGGATGATCTACTATGGCTACACCTTC.

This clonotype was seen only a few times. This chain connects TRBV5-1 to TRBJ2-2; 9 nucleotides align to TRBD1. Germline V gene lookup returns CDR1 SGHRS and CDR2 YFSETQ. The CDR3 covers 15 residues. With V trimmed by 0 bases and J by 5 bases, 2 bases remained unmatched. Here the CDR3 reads CASSLAGQGTGELFF. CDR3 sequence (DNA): TGCGCCAGCAGCTTGGCGGGACAGGGAACCGGGGAGCTGTTTTTT.

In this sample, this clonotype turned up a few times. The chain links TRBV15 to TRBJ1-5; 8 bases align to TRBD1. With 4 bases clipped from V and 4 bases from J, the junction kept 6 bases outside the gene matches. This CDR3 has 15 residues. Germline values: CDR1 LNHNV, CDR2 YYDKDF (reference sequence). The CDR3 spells CATSIGDRGNQPQHF. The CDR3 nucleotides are TGTGCCACCAGCATCGGAGACAGGGGTAATCAGCCCCAGCATTTT.